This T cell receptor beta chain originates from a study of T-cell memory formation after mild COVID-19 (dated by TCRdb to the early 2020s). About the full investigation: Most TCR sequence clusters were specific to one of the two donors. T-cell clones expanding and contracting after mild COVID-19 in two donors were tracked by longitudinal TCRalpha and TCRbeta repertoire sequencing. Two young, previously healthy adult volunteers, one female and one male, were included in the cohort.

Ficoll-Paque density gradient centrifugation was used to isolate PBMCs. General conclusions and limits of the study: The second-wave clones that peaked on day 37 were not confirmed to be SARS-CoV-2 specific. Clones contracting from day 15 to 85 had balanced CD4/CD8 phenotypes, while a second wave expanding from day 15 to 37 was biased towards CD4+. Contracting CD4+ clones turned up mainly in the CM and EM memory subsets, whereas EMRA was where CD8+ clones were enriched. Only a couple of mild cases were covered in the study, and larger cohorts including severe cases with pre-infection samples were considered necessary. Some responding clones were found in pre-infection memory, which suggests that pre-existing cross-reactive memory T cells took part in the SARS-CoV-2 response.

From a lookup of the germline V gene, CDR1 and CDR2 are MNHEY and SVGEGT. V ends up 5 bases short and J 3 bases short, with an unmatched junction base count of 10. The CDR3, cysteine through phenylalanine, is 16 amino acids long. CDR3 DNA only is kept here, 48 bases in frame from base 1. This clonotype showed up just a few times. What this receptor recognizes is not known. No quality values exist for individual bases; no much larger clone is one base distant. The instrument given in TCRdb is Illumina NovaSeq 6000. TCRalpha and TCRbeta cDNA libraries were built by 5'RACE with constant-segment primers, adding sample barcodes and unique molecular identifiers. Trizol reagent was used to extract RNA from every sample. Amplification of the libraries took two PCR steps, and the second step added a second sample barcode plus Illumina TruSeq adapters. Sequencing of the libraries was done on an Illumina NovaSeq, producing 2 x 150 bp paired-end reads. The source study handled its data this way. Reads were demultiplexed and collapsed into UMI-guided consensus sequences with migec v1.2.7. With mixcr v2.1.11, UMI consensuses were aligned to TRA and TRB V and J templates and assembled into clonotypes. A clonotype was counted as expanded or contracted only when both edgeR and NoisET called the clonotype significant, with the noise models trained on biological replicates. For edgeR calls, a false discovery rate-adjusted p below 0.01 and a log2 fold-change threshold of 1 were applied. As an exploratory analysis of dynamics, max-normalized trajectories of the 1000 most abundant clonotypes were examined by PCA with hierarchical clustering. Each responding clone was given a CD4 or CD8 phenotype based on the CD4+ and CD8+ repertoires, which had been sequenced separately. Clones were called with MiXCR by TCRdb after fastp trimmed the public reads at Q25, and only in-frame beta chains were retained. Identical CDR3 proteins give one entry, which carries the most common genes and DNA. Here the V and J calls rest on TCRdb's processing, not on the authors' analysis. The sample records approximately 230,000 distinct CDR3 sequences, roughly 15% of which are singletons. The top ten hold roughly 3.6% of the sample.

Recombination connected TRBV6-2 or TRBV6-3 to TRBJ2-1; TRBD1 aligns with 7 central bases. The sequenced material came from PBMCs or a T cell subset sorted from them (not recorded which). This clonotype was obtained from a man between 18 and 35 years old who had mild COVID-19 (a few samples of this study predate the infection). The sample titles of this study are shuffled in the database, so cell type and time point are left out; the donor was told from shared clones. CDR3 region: CASSHARGQSYNEQFF. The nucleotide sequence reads TGTGCCAGCAGTCATGCCCGGGGACAGAGCTACAATGAGCAGTTCTTC.